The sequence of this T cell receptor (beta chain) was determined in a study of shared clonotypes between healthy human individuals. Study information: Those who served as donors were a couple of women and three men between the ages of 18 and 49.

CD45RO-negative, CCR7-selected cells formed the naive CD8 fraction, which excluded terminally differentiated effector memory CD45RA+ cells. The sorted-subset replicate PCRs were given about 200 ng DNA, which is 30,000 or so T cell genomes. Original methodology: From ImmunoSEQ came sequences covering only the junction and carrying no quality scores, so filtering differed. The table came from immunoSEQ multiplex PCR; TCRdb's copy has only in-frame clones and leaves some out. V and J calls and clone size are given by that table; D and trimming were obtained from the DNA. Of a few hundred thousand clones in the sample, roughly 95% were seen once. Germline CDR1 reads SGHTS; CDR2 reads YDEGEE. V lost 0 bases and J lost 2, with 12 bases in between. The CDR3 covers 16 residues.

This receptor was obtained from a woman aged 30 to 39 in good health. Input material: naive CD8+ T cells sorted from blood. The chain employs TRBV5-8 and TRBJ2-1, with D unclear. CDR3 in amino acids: CASSLGFYPPYNEQFF. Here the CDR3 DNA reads TGTGCCAGCAGCTTGGGATTTTATCCTCCCTACAATGAGCAGTTCTTC.